This passage covers 18 T cell receptor beta chains from one sample sequenced in a study of OX40 agonist ivuxolimab in advanced cancers. The library was generated by the immunoSEQ multiplex PCR assay. Imported from immuneACCESS, the table was reduced by TCRdb to in-frame sequences with V and J called. These copies leave out some clones; in studies compared against another copy, an unresolved V gene accounts for under half, and the cause of the remainder is not known. Here the sample has 100,000 to 120,000 clones; about 91% occur a single time. Approximately 0.63% of the sample is in the top ten clones. The specimen was CD4+ or CD8+ T cells sorted from blood, collected in a trial of the OX40 agonist ivuxolimab. The receptors derive from an adult with an advanced solid tumor such as melanoma, head and neck, liver or kidney cancer.

The V call is TRBV11-3, the J call TRBJ2-1; 7 positions agree with TRBD2. Germline lookup yields CDR1 SGHNT and CDR2 YENEEA. V gave up 6 bases and J gave up 6 bases; unmatched junction bases: 8. CDR3 length equals 14 residues. CDR3 sequence reads: CASSGRLAGNEQFF. CDR3 sequence (DNA): TGTGCCAGCAGTGGAAGGTTAGCGGGCAATGAGCAGTTCTTC.

J is TRBJ1-2 and V is TRBV5-1, with D tentatively TRBD1 (6 bases). CDR1 SGHRS and CDR2 YFSETQ come from the germline V gene. This CDR3 spans 14 amino acids. Between the trimmed V and J ends, which lost 4 bases and 7 bases, there was a span of 17 bases. CDR3 in DNA: TGCGCCAGCAGCCTAGAGACAGGATCTGGTGGCTACACCTTC. It encodes CASSLETGSGGYTF.

The chain is built from TRBV14 and TRBJ1-1; no reliable D call. The CDR3 contains 15 residues. Germline CDR1 reads SGHDN; CDR2 reads FVKESK. Trimming cost V 0 bases and J 1 base, with 9 bases left between them. This chain's CDR3 is CASSQDAVWNTEAFF. The CDR3 DNA follows: TGTGCCAGCAGCCAAGACGCAGTGTGGAACACTGAAGCTTTCTTT. Based on the CDR3 plus reference TRBV14 and TRBJ1-1, the full variable domain is EAGVTQFPSHSVIEKGQTVTLRCDPISGHDNLYWYRRVMGKEIKFLLHFVKESKQDESGMPNNRFLAERTGGTYSTLKVQPAELEDSGVYFCASSQDAVWNTEAFFGQGTRLTVV.

About this clone: This sample includes further DNA sequences coding for the same CDR3. The chain links TRBV7-9 to TRBJ1-5, with unresolved D. The CDR3 contains 14 residues. The germline CDR1 and CDR2 sequences are SEHNR and FQNEAQ (reference sequence). V was shortened by 6 bases and J by 3 bases, with 12 bases between the two germline ends. DNA for the CDR3: TGTGCCAGCAGTGCAACGTCGGACAATCAGCCCCAGCATTTT. Protein sequence: CASSATSDNQPQHF.

The V and J genes are TRBV30 and TRBJ2-1; 16 bases map to TRBD2. CDR3 length equals 15 residues. Germline V CDR1 and CDR2: GTSNPN, SVGIG (reference sequence). V shed 6 bases, J shed 8 bases, and the junction held 7 bases outside the gene matches. DNA of the CDR3: TGTGCCTGTAGAGGGACTAGCGGGGGGGCCTATGAGCAGTTCTTC. It yields the protein CACRGTSGGAYEQFF.

The rearrangement joins TRBV6-4 to TRBJ2-7; D gene ambiguous. The CDR3 sequence is 13 residues long. Per the germline V gene, CDR1 is MRHNA and CDR2 is SNTAGT. Trimming removed 2 bases at V and 4 bases at J, with 9 bases between. The CDR3 spells CASSDRALYEQYF. CDR3 bases: TGTGCCAGCAGTGACCGAGCACTTTACGAGCAGTACTTC.

V usage is TRBV27 and J usage is TRBJ2-7, with 13 bases identical to TRBD2. J gave up 5 bases and V 0 bases, and 4 bases lay outside the gene matches. The CDR3 runs to 16 residues. CDR1 and CDR2 from the germline V gene are MNHEY and SMNVEV (reference sequence). The chain's CDR3 is CASSLSLAGGYDEQYF. DNA for the CDR3: TGTGCCAGCAGTTTATCACTAGCGGGAGGGTACGACGAGCAGTACTTC.

The chain employs TRBV10-3 and TRBJ1-2; D gene unclear. The germline CDR1 and CDR2 sequences are ENHRY and SYGVKD. V lost 6 bases to trimming and J lost 2 bases, with 10 bases between them. CDR3 size: 13 residues. In DNA form, the CDR3 reads TGTGCCATCAGCGCCCAGGTCAACTATGGCTACACCTTC. Translated, it gives CAISAQVNYGYTF.

CDR3 sequence (DNA): TGTGCCAGCAGTGCGCCAGGGGTCCACTCTGGAAACACCATATATTTT. It is translated as CASSAPGVHSGNTIYF. This chain uses TRBV25-1 with TRBJ1-3; D might be TRBD1 (6 bases). This CDR3 contains 16 residues. Germline CDR1 MGHDK, CDR2 SYGVNS. Trimming pared 4 bases from V and 0 bases from J, leaving 13 bases between.

The chain recombines TRBV9 with TRBJ1-2; 7 nucleotides align to TRBD1. This CDR3 spans 13 amino acids. With V trimmed by 2 bases and J by 4 bases, 2 bases remained unmatched. The V gene's germline CDR1 is SGDLS and CDR2 YYNGEE. CDR3 protein: CASSVGTVYGYTF. The CDR3, as DNA: TGTGCCAGCAGCGTTGGGACAGTCTATGGCTACACCTTC.

The chain has TRBV10-3 and TRBJ1-2, with TRBD1 matching over 11 bases. Trimming removed 5 bases from V and 4 bases from J; junction bases left unmatched: 9. The germline CDR1 and CDR2 sequences are ENHRY and SYGVKD. The CDR3 is made up of 16 amino acids. Written as DNA, the CDR3 is TGTGCCATCAGTCCGGGACAGGGGGGTAGTAGCTATGGCTACACCTTC. Translated, it gives CAISPGQGGSSYGYTF.

This chain uses TRBV2 with TRBJ2-5; TRBD1 agrees at 8 bases. CDR3 size: 14 residues. Per the germline V gene, CDR1 is SNHLY and CDR2 is FYNNEI. With V trimmed by 9 bases and J by 4 bases, 10 bases remained unmatched. For the CDR3, the DNA is TGTGCCAGTCAAGGGGCCACAGGGGGAGAGACCCAGTACTTC. This gives the protein CASQGATGGETQYF.

This chain connects TRBV5-6 to TRBJ2-3; D may correspond to TRBD1 or TRBD2 (5 bases each). This CDR3 is built from 16 residues. Germline CDR1 and CDR2: SGHDT and YYEEEE. V was pared by 1 base and J by 2 bases, with 14 bases between. As DNA, the CDR3 is TGTGCCAGCAGCTTGAAGTGGGACGGACCCACAGATACGCAGTATTTT. It is translated as CASSLKWDGPTDTQYF.

This chain links TRBV19 with TRBJ1-5; D unresolved. Trimming left V 2 bases short and J 6 bases short, with 8 bases between. Germline loops: CDR1 LNHDA, CDR2 SQIVND (reference sequence). The CDR3 covers 13 residues. The CDR3 coding sequence is TGTGCCAGTAGTATACAGGTTCTTCAGCCCCAGCATTTT. Amino acid sequence: CASSIQVLQPQHF.

The chain recombines TRBV7-9 with TRBJ1-2, with TRBD1 as a possible D gene (6 bases). Looked up from germline, CDR1 is SEHNR and CDR2 is FQNEAQ (reference sequence). The ends were cut back, 5 bases at V and 7 bases at J, with 14 bases in the middle. The CDR3 runs 13 residues. CDR3 in amino acids: CASSKTGGGGYTF. The CDR3 DNA sequence: TGTGCCAGCAGCAAGACAGGCGGGGGTGGCTACACCTTC.

The chain employs TRBV5-1 and TRBJ1-1, with 8 bases fitting TRBD1. The length of the CDR3 is 16 residues. Germline values: CDR1 SGHRS, CDR2 YFSETQ. Trimming at V came to 4 bases and at J to 0 bases, leaving 8 bases not matched to a gene. CDR3 sequence reads: CASSPSGQGLNTEAFF. CDR3 DNA sequence: TGCGCCAGCAGCCCTAGTGGACAGGGTTTGAACACTGAAGCTTTCTTT.

This chain joins TRBV5-8 and TRBJ1-1; D gene ambiguous. Germline V gene lookup returns CDR1 SGHTS and CDR2 YDEGEE. Trimming shortened V by 0 bases and J by 5 bases, and 11 bases separated the two germline ends. This CDR3 contains 14 residues. The CDR3 nucleotides read TGTGCCAGCAGCTTGGGTGTCTTACGGACTGAAGCTTTCTTT. Its protein product is CASSLGVLRTEAFF.

This clone has only a few counts. This sequence joins TRBV18 and TRBJ1-1; D possibly corresponds to TRBD1 (6 bases). V was clipped by 5 bases and J by 4 bases, with 14 bases between them. The CDR3 sequence is 14 residues long. Per germline, CDR1 KGHSH and CDR2 LQKENI. The CDR3 DNA reads TGTGCCAGCTCAGGTACGGGGGCTAGCACTGAAGCTTTCTTT. Translation: CASSGTGASTEAFF.